This TCR beta chain originates from a study of shared clonotypes between healthy human individuals. This clone was recorded only once. Germline CDR1 and CDR2: SGHRS and YFSETQ. CDR3 length: 14 residues. V lost 4 bases to trimming and J lost 8 bases, with 18 bases between them. The protocol was immunoSEQ multiplex PCR, while the TCRdb copy is restricted to in-frame clones and leaves out a portion. There are about 690,000 clones in the sample; roughly 88% occur only once, and 34% lies in the top ten. V usage is TRBV5-1 and J usage is TRBJ1-2; D gene unclear. Material for sequencing was memory CD8+ T cells from PBMCs. Subset indicated: CD45RO+ cells pooled with CCR7-negative TemRA cells. The receptor comes from a man aged 18 to 29 in good health. Some clones in this sample may be carry-over from other donors' samples. The DNA of the CDR3 is TGCGCCAGCAGCGACGGCGAAGCGCGCTGGGGCTACACCTTC. Translation: CASSDGEARWGYTF. The entire variable domain, with the rest obtained from reference TRBV5-1 and TRBJ1-2, is as follows: KAGVTQTPRYLIKTRGQQVTLSCSPISGHRSVSWYQQTPGQGLQFLFEYFSETQRNKGNFPGRFSGRQFSNSRSEMNVSTLELGDSALYLCASSDGEARWGYTFGSGTRLTVV.